There are many counts of the clone carrying this T cell receptor (beta chain). Its target is not known. The data originate from a study of regulatory T cells in long-lasting Graves disease. The overall study: Freshly diagnosed Graves' patients had used antithyroid drugs for under 3 months. Study-level findings and limits: More public clonotypes were shared by persistent patients (2,741) than by new patients (roughly 910).

The germline V gene encodes CDR1 KGHSH and CDR2 LQKENI. The CDR3 is 15 residues long. Trimming removed 2 bases from V and 2 bases from J, with 13 bases in between. Time point of the sample: newly diagnosed GD, antithyroid drugs for less than 3 months. Scientists built the TCR library using RNA that was extracted from PBMCs. In building TCR beta libraries, iRepertoire HTBI primers were used together with Arm-PCR of CDR3 regions. TCRdb ran MiXCR on the multiplex PCR reads and lists one entry per CDR3 protein. Of 440,000 or so distinct CDR3 sequences listed, roughly 15% are singletons. The sample was also linked to a second study, of T cells in Graves' hyperthyroidism and ophthalmopathy. Per that study: A 13 V-J signature model discriminated ophthalmopathy versus stable hyperthyroidism.

The chain couples TRBV18 to TRBJ2-7, with D hard to call. Sequenced material: peripheral blood mononuclear cells (PBMCs), taken at new diagnosis, from a patient treated with antithyroid drugs. This clonotype was sampled from a woman in her 30s with Graves disease. CDR3 coding DNA: TGTGCCAGCTCACCAAGGGTCAAAAGAACCTACGAGCAGTACTTC. Its protein product is CASSPRVKRTYEQYF.